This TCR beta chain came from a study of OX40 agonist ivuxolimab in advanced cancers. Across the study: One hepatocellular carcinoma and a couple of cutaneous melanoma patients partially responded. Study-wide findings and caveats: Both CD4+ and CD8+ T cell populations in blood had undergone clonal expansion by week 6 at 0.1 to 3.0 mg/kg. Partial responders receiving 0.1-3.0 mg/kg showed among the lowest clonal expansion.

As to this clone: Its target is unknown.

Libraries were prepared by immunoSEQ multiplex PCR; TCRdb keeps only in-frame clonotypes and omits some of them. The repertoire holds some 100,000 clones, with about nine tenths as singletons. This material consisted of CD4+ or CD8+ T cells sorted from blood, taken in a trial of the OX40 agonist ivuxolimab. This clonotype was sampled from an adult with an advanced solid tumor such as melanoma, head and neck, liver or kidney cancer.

The CDR3: CASSPLGTSGSTDTQYF. The CDR3 DNA reads TGTGCCAGCAGCCCCCTCGGGACTAGCGGTAGCACAGATACGCAGTATTTT. The V and J genes are TRBV11-3 and TRBJ2-3; 11 bases match TRBD2. The germline gives CDR1 SGHNT, CDR2 YENEEA. The trim removed 5 bases at V and 0 bases at J, leaving 7 bases unmatched. There are 17 residues in the CDR3.